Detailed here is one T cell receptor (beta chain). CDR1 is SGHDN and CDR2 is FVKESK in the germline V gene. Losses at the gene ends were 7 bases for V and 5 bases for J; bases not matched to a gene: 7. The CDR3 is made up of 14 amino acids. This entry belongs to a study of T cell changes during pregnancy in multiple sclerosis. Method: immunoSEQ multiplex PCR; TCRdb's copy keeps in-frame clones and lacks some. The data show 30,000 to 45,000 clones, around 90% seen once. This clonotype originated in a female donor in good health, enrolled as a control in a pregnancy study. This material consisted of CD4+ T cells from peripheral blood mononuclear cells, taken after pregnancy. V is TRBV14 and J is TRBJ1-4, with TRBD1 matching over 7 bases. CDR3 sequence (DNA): TGTGCCAGCACCACGGGACAGCCGAATGAAAAACTGTTTTTT. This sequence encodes CASTTGQPNEKLFF.